This T cell receptor (beta chain) appears in the sequencing data of a study of blood T cells in healthy people across ages. General study results and limits: CMV status of donors was not determined, possibly confounding expanded clonotype changes. Naive CD4+ cells and diversity were both higher in long-lived donors than in aged donors. Getting older went along with TCR beta diversity per million T cells dropping roughly linearly.

Primers used in a second PCR of about 7 to 12 cycles were a sample-barcoded 5' primer and a J-beta primer mix. TCRdb redid the calling of the 5' RACE reads with MiXCR, one entry per CDR3 protein. This sample carries about 1.4 million distinct CDR3 sequences, roughly 59% of them seen once, and the ten largest clones take over 6.5%. Turning to this clonotype: Its antigen remains unknown.

V lost 2 bases to trimming and J lost 5 bases, with 5 bases between them. Germline assignment: CDR1 SGHVS and CDR2 FNYEAQ. There are 12 residues in the CDR3. Per-sample yields of isolated PBMCs were at least 6 million. The sample was blood. This chain uses TRBV7-6 with TRBJ2-3; no clear D. This receptor was taken from a man between 18 and 35 years old in good health. In DNA, the CDR3 is TGTGCCAGCAGCTTAAACGTAGATACGCAGTATTTT. Protein: CASSLNVDTQYF.